This note documents a single T cell receptor beta chain sequence. What it binds is not known. The donors were all Caucasian adults (living in Nashville, Tennessee). The data are from a study of shared clonotypes between healthy human individuals. The wider study: The donors, a couple of women and three men, were aged 18 to 49.

Notes on the study in general: Generation probabilities were higher for clonotypes shared across all four sorted-subset donors than for unshared ones.

The V end was cut by 3 bases, the J end by 0 bases, with 12 bases between. Germline V lookup: CDR1 ENHRY, CDR2 SYGVKD. The CDR3 covers 16 residues. TCRdb's table, derived via immunoSEQ multiplex PCR, lists solely in-frame clones and lacks some. Of 550,000 to 800,000 clones in the sample, roughly 88% are singletons; the top ten hold 30% to 40%. The clonotype comes from a man aged 18 to 30 in good health. Some clones in this sample may be carry-over from other donors' samples. The chain recombines TRBV10-3 with TRBJ1-5, with D possibly being TRBD1 (6 bases). The specimen was memory CD8+ T cells from PBMCs. Stated subset: CD45RO+ cells pooled with CCR7-negative TemRA cells. DNA for the CDR3: TGTGCCATCAGTGAAGGGGACACCATTAGCAATCAGCCCCAGCATTTT. Encoded protein: CAISEGDTISNQPQHF.